This TCR beta chain was identified in a study of glioma-infiltrating T cells. The iRepertoire nested amplicon-rescue multiplex PCR amplified TCR alpha and beta CDR3s from RNA. TCRdb processed the multiplex PCR reads anew with MiXCR; each CDR3 protein has one entry. This table holds some 150,000 distinct CDR3 sequences, approximately 40% found once. V was trimmed by 2 bases and J by 1 base, leaving 6 bases between them. Germline V gives CDR1 MNHEY, CDR2 SVGAGI. The CDR3 spans 14 residues. With regard to this clonotype: Its specificity is unknown.

Study results and limitations: Gliomas, especially low-grade, showed above-expected tissue-blood divergence; non-neoplastic patients showed below.

This chain links TRBV6-5 with TRBJ1-3; D ambiguous. This sequence originates from a human donor with low-grade glioma or glioblastoma, undergoing nonglioma brain surgery, or in good health (not recorded which). Sequencing input: glioma tissue, nonneoplastic brain tissue, or PBMCs (not recorded which). The CDR3 is CASSYAGSGNTIYF. CDR3 nucleotide sequence: TGTGCCAGCAGTTACGCAGGATCTGGAAACACCATATATTTT.